This T cell receptor beta chain appears in the sequencing data of a study of CD8+ T cells in alopecia areata. Across the whole study: Treated patients were dosed with oral tofacitinib, taking 5 to 10 mg twice daily. A 6-month off-drug phase came after tofacitinib, which had lasted 6 to 18 months. Severity in treated patients was scored by percentage of scalp area affected.

With regard to this clone: The antigen is unknown.

Following RNA extraction, reverse transcription yielded cDNA that acted as the sequencing template. Measured with immunoSEQ multiplex PCR; TCRdb has only the in-frame clones, and not every one. The profile shows about 300,000 clones, 58% of them singletons. Germline V gene sequence: CDR1 SQVTM, CDR2 ANQGSEA. V lost 5 bases, J lost 3 bases, and 8 bases lay in between. The CDR3 totals 11 residues. Treatment denoted: oral pan-JAK inhibitor, 5-10 mg twice daily. The study's findings and limits: Many expanded lesional clones remained in scalp and blood on tofacitinib.

The sequence derives from a human donor with alopecia areata. The sample in question was CD4+ T cells sorted from blood, obtained at week 24, from a patient treated with tofacitinib. This chain links TRBV29-1 with TRBJ2-7; D might be TRBD2 (6 bases). CDR3 residues: CSVFGGYEQYF. The DNA for the CDR3 is TGCAGCGTTTTCGGGGGCTACGAGCAGTACTTC.